This TCR beta chain was observed in a study of blood T cell repertoires in COVID-19. Germline CDR1 and CDR2: MNHEY and SVGAGI. V was cut by 8 bases and J by 4 bases, with 17 bases left in between. This CDR3 region has 14 residues. Method: immunoSEQ multiplex PCR; TCRdb's copy keeps in-frame clones and lacks some. Of under 450,000 clones listed, less than 90% were seen once; the top ten hold about 5.4%. The receptor was derived from a woman between 50 and 59 years old who had recovered from COVID-19. The rearrangement joins TRBV6-5 to TRBJ1-2; possibly TRBD1 for D (5 bases). Sequenced input: PBMCs or T cells enriched from blood (not recorded which). CDR3 sequence reads: CASDPGQQTYGYTF. Written as DNA, the CDR3 is TGTGCCAGCGACCCAGGGCAGCAGACCTATGGCTACACCTTC.